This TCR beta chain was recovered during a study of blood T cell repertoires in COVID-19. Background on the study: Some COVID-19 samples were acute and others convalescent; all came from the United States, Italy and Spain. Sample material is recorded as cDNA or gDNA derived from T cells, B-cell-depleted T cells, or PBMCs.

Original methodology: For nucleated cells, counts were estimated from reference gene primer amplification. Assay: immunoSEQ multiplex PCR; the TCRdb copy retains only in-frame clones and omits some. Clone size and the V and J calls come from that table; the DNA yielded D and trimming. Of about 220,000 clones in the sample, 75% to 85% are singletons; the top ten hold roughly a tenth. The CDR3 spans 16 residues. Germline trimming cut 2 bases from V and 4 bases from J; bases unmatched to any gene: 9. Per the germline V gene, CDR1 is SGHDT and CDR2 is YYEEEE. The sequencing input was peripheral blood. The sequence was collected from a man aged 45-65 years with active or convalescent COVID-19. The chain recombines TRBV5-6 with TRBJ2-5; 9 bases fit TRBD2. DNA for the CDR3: TGTGCCAGCAGCTTCGGACCTAGCGGGGTCGGAGAGACCCAGTACTTC. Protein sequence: CASSFGPSGVGETQYF.